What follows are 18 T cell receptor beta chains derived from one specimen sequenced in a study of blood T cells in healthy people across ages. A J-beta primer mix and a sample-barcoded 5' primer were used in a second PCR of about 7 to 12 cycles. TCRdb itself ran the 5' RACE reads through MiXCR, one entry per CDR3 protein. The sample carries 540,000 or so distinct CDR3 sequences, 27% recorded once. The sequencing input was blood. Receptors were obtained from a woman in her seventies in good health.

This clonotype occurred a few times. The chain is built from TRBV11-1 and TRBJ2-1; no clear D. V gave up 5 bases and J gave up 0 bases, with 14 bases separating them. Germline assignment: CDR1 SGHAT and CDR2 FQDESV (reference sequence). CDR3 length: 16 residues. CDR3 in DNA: TGTGCCAGCAGCCCTCGGGCCCAGAGCTCCTACAATGAGCAGTTCTTC. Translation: CASSPRAQSSYNEQFF.

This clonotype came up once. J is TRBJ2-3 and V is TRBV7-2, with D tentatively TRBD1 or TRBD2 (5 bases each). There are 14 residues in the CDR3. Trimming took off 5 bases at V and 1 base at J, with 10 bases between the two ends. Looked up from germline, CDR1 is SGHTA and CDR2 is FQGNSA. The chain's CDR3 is CASSRRGRTDTQYF. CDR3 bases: TGTGCCAGCAGCCGCCGGGGACGCACAGATACGCAGTATTTT.

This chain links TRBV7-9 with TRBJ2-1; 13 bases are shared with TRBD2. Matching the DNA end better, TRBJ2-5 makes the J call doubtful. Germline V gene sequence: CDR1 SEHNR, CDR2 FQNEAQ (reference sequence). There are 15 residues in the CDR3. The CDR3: CASSSPTSGGETQYF. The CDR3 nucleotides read TGTGCCAGCAGCTCCCCGACTAGCGGGGGGGAGACCCAGTACTTC.

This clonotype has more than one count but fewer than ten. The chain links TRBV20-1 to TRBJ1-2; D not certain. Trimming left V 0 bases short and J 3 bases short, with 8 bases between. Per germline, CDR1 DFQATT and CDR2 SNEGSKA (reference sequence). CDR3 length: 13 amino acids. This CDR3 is CSAREGSYYGYTF. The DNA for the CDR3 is TGCAGTGCTAGAGAGGGGTCATACTATGGCTACACCTTC.

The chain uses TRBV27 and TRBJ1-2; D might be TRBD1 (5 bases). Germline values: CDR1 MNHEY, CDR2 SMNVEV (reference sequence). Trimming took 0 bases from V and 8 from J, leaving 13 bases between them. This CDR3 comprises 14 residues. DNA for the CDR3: TGTGCCAGCAGTTTATCGATCGGGGCGAGGGGCTACACCTTC. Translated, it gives CASSLSIGARGYTF.

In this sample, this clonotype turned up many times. CDR3 in amino acids: CASSSGQWENIQYF. CDR3 sequence (DNA): TGTGCCAGCAGCTCGGGACAGTGGGAAAACATTCAGTACTTC. The chain is built from TRBV7-9 and TRBJ2-4, with TRBD1 matching over 7 bases. The germline V gene encodes CDR1 SEHNR and CDR2 FQNEAQ (reference sequence). V gave up 4 bases and J gave up 5 bases; unmatched junction bases: 5. CDR3 size: 14 residues.

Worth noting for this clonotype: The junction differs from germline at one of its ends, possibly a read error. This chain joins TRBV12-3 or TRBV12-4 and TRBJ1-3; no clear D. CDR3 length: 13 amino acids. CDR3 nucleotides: TGTGCCAGCAGTTGGGGAGCTGGAAGCACCATATATTTT. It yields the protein CASSWGAGSTIYF.

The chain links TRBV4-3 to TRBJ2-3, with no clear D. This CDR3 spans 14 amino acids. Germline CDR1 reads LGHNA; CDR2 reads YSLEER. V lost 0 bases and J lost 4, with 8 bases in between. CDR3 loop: CASSQDEVSDTQYF. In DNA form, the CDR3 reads TGCGCCAGCAGCCAAGATGAGGTCTCAGATACGCAGTATTTT.

The CDR3 nucleotides read TGCAGCGTGGCGGAGGACCTCCGGGTCGCGAACACCGGGGAGCTGTTTTTT. Its translation is CSVAEDLRVANTGELFF. The chain uses TRBV29-1 and TRBJ2-2; D is possibly TRBD2 (5 bases). With 6 bases removed from V and 0 bases from J, the gap between germline ends came to 20 bases. This CDR3 is built from 17 residues. The V gene's germline CDR1 is SQVTM and CDR2 ANQGSEA.

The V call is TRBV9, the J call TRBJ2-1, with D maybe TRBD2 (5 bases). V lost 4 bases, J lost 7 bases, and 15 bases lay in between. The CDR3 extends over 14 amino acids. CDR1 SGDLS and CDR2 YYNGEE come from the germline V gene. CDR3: CASSPQRAKNEQFF. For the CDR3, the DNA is TGTGCCAGCAGCCCCCAGAGGGCGAAGAATGAGCAGTTCTTC.

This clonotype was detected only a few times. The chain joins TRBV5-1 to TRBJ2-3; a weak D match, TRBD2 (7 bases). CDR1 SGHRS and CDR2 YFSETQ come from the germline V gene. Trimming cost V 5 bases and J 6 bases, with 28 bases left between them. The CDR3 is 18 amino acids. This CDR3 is CASRYSIAGARGQDTQYF. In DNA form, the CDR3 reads TGCGCCAGCAGATATTCCATTGCGGGGGCGAGGGGTCAGGATACGCAGTATTTT.

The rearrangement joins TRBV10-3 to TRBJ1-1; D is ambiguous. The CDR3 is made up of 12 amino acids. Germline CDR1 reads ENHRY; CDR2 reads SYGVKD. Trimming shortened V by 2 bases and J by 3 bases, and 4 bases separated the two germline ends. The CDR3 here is CAISEVDTEAFF. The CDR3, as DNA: TGTGCCATCAGTGAGGTGGACACTGAAGCTTTCTTT.

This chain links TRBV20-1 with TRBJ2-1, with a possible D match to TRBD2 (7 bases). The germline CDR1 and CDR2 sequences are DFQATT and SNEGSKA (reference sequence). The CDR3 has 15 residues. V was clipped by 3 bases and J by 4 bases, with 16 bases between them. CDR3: CSARTAGGRYNEQFF. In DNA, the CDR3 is TGCAGTGCTAGGACCGCCGGGGGGCGGTACAATGAGCAGTTCTTC.

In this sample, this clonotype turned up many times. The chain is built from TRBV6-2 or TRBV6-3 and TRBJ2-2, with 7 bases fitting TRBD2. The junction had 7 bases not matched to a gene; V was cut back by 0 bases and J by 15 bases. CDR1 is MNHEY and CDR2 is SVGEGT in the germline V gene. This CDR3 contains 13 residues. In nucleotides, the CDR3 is TGTGCCAGCAGTTACTCGGGACTAACCCCGTTGTTTTTT. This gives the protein CASSYSGLTPLFF.

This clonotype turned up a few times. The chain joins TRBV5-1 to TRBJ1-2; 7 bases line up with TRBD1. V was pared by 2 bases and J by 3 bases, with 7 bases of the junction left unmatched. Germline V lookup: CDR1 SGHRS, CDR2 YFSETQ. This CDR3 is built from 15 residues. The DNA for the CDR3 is TGCGCCAGCAGCTTAGATCCAGGGGGGGACTATGGCTACACCTTC. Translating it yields CASSLDPGGDYGYTF.

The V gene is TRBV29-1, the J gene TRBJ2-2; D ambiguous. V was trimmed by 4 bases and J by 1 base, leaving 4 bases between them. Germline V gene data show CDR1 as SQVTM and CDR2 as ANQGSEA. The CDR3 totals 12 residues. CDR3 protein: CSVVQNTGELFF. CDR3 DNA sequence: TGCAGCGTTGTACAGAACACCGGGGAGCTGTTTTTT.

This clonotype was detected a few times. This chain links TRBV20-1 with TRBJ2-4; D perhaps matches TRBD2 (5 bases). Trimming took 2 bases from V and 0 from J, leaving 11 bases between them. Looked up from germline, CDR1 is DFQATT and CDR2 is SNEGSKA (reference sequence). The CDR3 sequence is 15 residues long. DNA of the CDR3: TGCAGTGCTAGAATCCGGGGATTAGCCAAAAACATTCAGTACTTC. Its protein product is CSARIRGLAKNIQYF.

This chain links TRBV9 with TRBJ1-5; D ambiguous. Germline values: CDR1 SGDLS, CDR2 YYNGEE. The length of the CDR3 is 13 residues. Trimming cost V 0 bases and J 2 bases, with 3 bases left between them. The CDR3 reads CASSVGRNQPQHF. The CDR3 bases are TGTGCCAGCAGCGTAGGTCGCAATCAGCCCCAGCATTTT.